The 9 T cell receptor beta chains below were found in one sample sequenced in a study of cytomegalovirus exposure and HLA in healthy donors. The PCR ran on 60 Vbeta and 13 Jbeta primers. Data came from immunoSEQ multiplex PCR; TCRdb stores just in-frame clones and leaves some out. This sample has about 120,000 clones, with around 74% found just once. Sequenced input: PBMCs. Receptor source: a male donor in good health and CMV-seronegative.

This chain uses TRBV5-5 with TRBJ2-2, with TRBD1 as a possible D gene (5 bases). The germline gives CDR1 SGHKS, CDR2 YYEKEE (reference sequence). The CDR3 totals 12 residues. V lost 3 bases and J lost 5, with 5 bases in between. The DNA of the CDR3 is TGTGCCAGCAGCTGGACAACCGGGGAGCTGTTTTTT. Translating it yields CASSWTTGELFF.

This clone appeared a few times. The rearrangement uses TRBV29-1 and TRBJ1-4, with 7 bases lining up with TRBD1. CDR1 and CDR2 (germline): SQVTM, ANQGSEA. V was pared by 5 bases and J by 13 bases, with 13 bases of the junction left unmatched. There are 13 residues in the CDR3. In DNA, the CDR3 is TGCAGCGTTTCTTCGGGACAGCGGGGGACACTGTTTTTT. This codes for CSVSSGQRGTLFF.

J is TRBJ2-7 and V is TRBV11-3; 8 bases align to TRBD2. J lost 5 bases, V lost 4 bases, and 4 bases had no gene match. This CDR3 region has 13 residues. CDR1 and CDR2 (germline): SGHNT, YENEEA. The CDR3: CASSSAGADEQYF. Here the CDR3 DNA reads TGTGCCAGCAGCTCAGCGGGGGCGGACGAGCAGTACTTC.

J is TRBJ2-7 and V is TRBV11-1; tentative D call: TRBD2 (6 bases). Trimming cost V 5 bases and J 5 bases, with 16 bases left between them. This CDR3 is 14 amino acids long. Germline CDR1 is SGHAT and CDR2 is FQDESV (reference sequence). CDR3 region: CASSPVGTRDEQYF. In DNA, the CDR3 is TGTGCCAGCAGCCCCGTGGGGACTCGCGACGAGCAGTACTTC.

CDR3 sequence (DNA): TGTGCCAGCAGCTTATCAGGGGGCGTCTCCTACGAGCAGTACTTC. This codes for CASSLSGGVSYEQYF. V and J are TRBV7-2 and TRBJ2-7, with 8 bases lining up with TRBD1. Trimming removed 2 bases from V and 0 bases from J; junction bases left unmatched: 3. The CDR3 length is 15 residues. The germline V gene has CDR1 SGHTA and CDR2 FQGNSA.

This rearrangement joins TRBV9 to TRBJ2-3, with 10 bases identical to TRBD2. Looked up from germline, CDR1 is SGDLS and CDR2 is YYNGEE. V gave up 3 bases and J gave up 2 bases; unmatched junction bases: 9. The CDR3 loop spans 17 amino acids. The CDR3 coding sequence is TGTGCCAGCAGCGCGGTAGCGGGGGGCCTTCCCACAGATACGCAGTATTTT. This sequence encodes CASSAVAGGLPTDTQYF.

The J gene is TRBJ1-1, the V gene TRBV4-3; D unresolved. CDR1 and CDR2 from the germline V gene are LGHNA and YSLEER. The CDR3 has 15 amino acids. V was pared by 4 bases and J by 4 bases, with 16 bases between. This CDR3 reads CASSLSPAASTEAFF. For the CDR3, the DNA is TGCGCCAGCAGCCTTTCCCCCGCGGCCTCCACTGAAGCTTTCTTT.

CDR3 amino acids: CATGLAGKKNIQYF. CDR3 bases: TGTGCCACCGGACTAGCGGGAAAAAAAAACATTCAGTACTTC. The chain joins TRBV9 to TRBJ2-4; 12 positions agree with TRBD2. The junction had 5 bases not matched to a gene; V was cut back by 9 bases and J by 4 bases. Germline V gives CDR1 SGDLS, CDR2 YYNGEE. The CDR3 runs 14 residues.

This clone appeared once. The chain couples TRBV4-1 to TRBJ1-6; 9 nucleotides align to TRBD1. The CDR3 length is 14 residues. Trimming removed 6 bases from V and 8 bases from J; junction bases left unmatched: 5. CDR1 is MGHRA and CDR2 is YSYEKL in the germline V gene. This CDR3 is CASSPGQGYSPLHF. DNA of the CDR3: TGCGCCAGCAGTCCGGGACAGGGTTATTCACCCCTCCACTTT.